Each of the 12 T cell receptor beta chains below was sequenced from the same sample in a study of HIV-infected children after antiretroviral therapy interruption. RNA-based 3' RACE libraries used unique molecular identifiers. MiXCR was run by TCRdb on the 3' RACE reads, yielding one entry per CDR3 protein. This sample carries approximately 95,000 distinct CDR3 sequences, about 6.9% of them seen once, and the ten largest clones take roughly 1%. Treatment given: PENTA 11 planned treatment interruption arm or continuous ART arm. Material: CD45RA+ CD4+ T cells from PBMCs, pooled from several time points, obtained from a donor given antiretroviral therapy, either interrupted or continuous. Noted subset: naive CD4+ CD45RA+ CD45RO- T cells. Receptors originate from a pool of human donors with HIV.

In this sample, this clonotype turned up many times. The CDR3 bases are TGTGCCAGCAGCCAAGTATTTGGGTACACTGAAGCTTTCTTT. This gives the protein CASSQVFGYTEAFF. This chain links TRBV14 with TRBJ1-1; no firm D call. The CDR3 is 14 amino acids. CDR1 and CDR2 from the germline V gene are SGHDN and FVKESK. Trimming stripped 1 base from V and 3 bases from J, with 9 bases between.

This clonotype was picked up many times. V usage is TRBV12-3 or TRBV12-4 and J usage is TRBJ2-2, with 9 bases lining up with TRBD1. The CDR3 has 15 residues. V dropped 5 bases and J dropped 5; count of bases not matched to a gene: 6. In DNA form, the CDR3 reads TGTGCCAGCAGTCCGAGGACAGGGGATACCGGGGAGCTGTTTTTT. Protein sequence: CASSPRTGDTGELFF.

A few counts support this clonotype. This sequence joins TRBV5-4 and TRBJ1-2, with D perhaps TRBD1 (5 bases). Germline CDR1 is SGHNT and CDR2 is YYREEE (reference sequence). The V end was cut by 5 bases, the J end by 5 bases, with 13 bases between. CDR3 length: 13 amino acids. CDR3 residues: CASRDGTDYGYTF. The DNA of the CDR3 is TGTGCCAGCAGAGACGGGACGGATTATGGCTACACCTTC.

The sample holds many counts of this clonotype. The chain employs TRBV27 and TRBJ2-5; D ambiguous. V was trimmed by 3 bases and J by 3 bases, leaving 11 bases between them. This CDR3 is built from 14 residues. From germline, CDR1 is MNHEY and CDR2 SMNVEV (reference sequence). As DNA, the CDR3 is TGTGCCAGCAGTTTCAATCGCCGTAAAGAGACCCAGTACTTC. Its protein is CASSFNRRKETQYF.

This clonotype appeared a few times. This rearrangement joins TRBV6-5 to TRBJ2-1; 7 bases align to TRBD1. The CDR3 extends over 15 amino acids. Trimming took 0 bases from V and 5 from J; bases not matched to a gene: 4. Germline V gene sequence: CDR1 MNHEY, CDR2 SVGAGI. The CDR3 here is CASSYSITGDNEQFF. CDR3 DNA: TGTGCCAGCAGTTACTCGATAACAGGGGACAATGAGCAGTTCTTC.

There are many counts of this clonotype. This sequence joins TRBV4-1 and TRBJ2-7, with 8 bases identical to TRBD2. V gave up 3 bases and J gave up 4 bases; unmatched junction bases: 8. The CDR3 has 15 amino acids. Germline CDR1 and CDR2: MGHRA and YSYEKL. The CDR3 spells CASSQKRGSHYEQYF. In DNA form, the CDR3 reads TGCGCCAGCAGCCAGAAGCGGGGGAGCCATTACGAGCAGTACTTC.

In this sample, this clonotype turned up a few times. V usage is TRBV3-1 and J usage is TRBJ2-7; TRBD1 might be the D (5 bases). This CDR3 comprises 14 residues. Trimming removed 3 bases at V and 4 bases at J, with 13 bases between. CDR1 is LGHDT and CDR2 is YNNKEL in the germline V gene (reference sequence). The CDR3 reads CASSQQGAAYEQYF. CDR3 in DNA: TGTGCCAGCAGCCAGCAAGGGGCGGCTTACGAGCAGTACTTC.

This clonotype has ten or more counts. The chain recombines TRBV19 with TRBJ1-3; D not certain. CDR3 length: 13 residues. Germline CDR1 and CDR2: LNHDA and SQIVND (reference sequence). Trimming stripped 9 bases from V and 2 bases from J, with 11 bases between. The CDR3 reads CASRPAAGNTIYF. The CDR3 nucleotides are TGTGCCAGCCGCCCGGCGGCTGGAAACACCATATATTTT.

The sample holds many counts of this clonotype. CDR3 DNA sequence: TGTGCCACCAGCAGAGGATTGATGGGCGGTAGCTACGAGCAGTACTTC. It translates to CATSRGLMGGSYEQYF. The chain joins TRBV15 to TRBJ2-7, with D unclear. The CDR3 runs 16 residues. Trimming removed 1 base from V and 3 bases from J, with 16 bases in between. Per germline, CDR1 LNHNV and CDR2 YYDKDF (reference sequence).

This sequence joins TRBV7-2 and TRBJ2-5; D possibly corresponds to TRBD1 (6 bases). This CDR3 is 14 amino acids long. Germline V lookup: CDR1 SGHTA, CDR2 FQGNSA. Trimming removed 5 bases from V and 5 bases from J, with 15 bases in between. This chain's CDR3 is CASSPPRGRETQYF. The CDR3, as DNA: TGTGCCAGCAGCCCACCCAGGGGCCGGGAGACCCAGTACTTC.

The gene calls are TRBV23-1 and TRBJ1-1; the match to TRBD1 covers 7 bases. TRBV23-1 belongs to the ORF category, with a function that is uncertain. CDR3 length: 22 residues. V shed 0 bases, J shed 1 base, and the junction held 23 bases outside the gene matches. CDR3 amino acids: CASSQSEGNPYKGTAKNTEAFF. CDR3 sequence (DNA): TGCGCCAGCAGTCAATCCGAAGGGAATCCTTATAAAGGGACAGCTAAGAACACTGAAGCTTTCTTT.

This clonotype was seen at least ten times. The CDR3 DNA is TGTGCCAGCAGCGTAGATCCAGCGGGGGCCTACAATGAGCAGTTCTTC. Its protein is CASSVDPAGAYNEQFF. The chain combines TRBV9 with TRBJ2-1; 8 bases fit TRBD2. J lost 2 bases, V lost 0 bases, and 4 bases had no gene match. This CDR3 region has 16 residues. Germline CDR1 is SGDLS and CDR2 is YYNGEE.